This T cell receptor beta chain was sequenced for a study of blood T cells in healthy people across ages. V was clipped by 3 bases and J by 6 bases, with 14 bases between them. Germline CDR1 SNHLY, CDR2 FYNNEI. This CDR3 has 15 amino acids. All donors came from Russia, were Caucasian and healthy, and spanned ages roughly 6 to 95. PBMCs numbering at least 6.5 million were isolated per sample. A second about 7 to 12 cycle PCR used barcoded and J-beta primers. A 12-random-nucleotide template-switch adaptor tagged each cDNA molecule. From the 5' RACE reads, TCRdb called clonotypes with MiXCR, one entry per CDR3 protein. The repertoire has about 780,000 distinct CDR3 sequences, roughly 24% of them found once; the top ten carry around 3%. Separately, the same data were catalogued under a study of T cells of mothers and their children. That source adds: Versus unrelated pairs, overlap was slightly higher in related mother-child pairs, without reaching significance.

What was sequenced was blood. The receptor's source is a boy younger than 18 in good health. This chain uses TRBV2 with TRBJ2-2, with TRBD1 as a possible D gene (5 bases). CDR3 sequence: CASSEGRAGSGELFF. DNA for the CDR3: TGTGCCAGCAGTGAGGGCAGGGCCGGTTCCGGGGAGCTGTTTTTT.